This TCR beta chain was recorded in a study of CD8 T cells in ankylosing spondylitis. Scientists made TCR beta libraries using quantitative 5'-RACE with molecular barcodes. MiXCR, applied by TCRdb to the 5' RACE reads, yields one record per CDR3 protein. The table has 250,000 or so distinct CDR3 sequences, about 24% seen once. Notes on the study in general: As reported, disease-linked clones showed significant enrichment in matched ankylosing spondylitis synovial fluid. Apparently characteristic of ankylosing spondylitis blood was a TCR beta motif (roughly 8 highly homologous variants). Earlier literature documents some of the motif variants in reactive arthritis synovial fluid and blood.

Germline V gene sequence: CDR1 DFQATT, CDR2 SNEGSKA (reference sequence). The V gene lost 3 bases and the J gene lost 2 bases, with 9 bases spanning the gap. The length of the CDR3 is 13 residues. As to this clonotype: Its antigen remains unknown.

V and J are TRBV20-1 and TRBJ2-3; D uncertain. The material sequenced was blood, either unsorted or a sorted T cell fraction (not recorded which). The source of this sequence is a male donor with ankylosing spondylitis or in good health (not recorded which). The CDR3 DNA reads as TGCAGTGCTAGTAAAGATTTCACAGATACGCAGTATTTT. This codes for CSASKDFTDTQYF.